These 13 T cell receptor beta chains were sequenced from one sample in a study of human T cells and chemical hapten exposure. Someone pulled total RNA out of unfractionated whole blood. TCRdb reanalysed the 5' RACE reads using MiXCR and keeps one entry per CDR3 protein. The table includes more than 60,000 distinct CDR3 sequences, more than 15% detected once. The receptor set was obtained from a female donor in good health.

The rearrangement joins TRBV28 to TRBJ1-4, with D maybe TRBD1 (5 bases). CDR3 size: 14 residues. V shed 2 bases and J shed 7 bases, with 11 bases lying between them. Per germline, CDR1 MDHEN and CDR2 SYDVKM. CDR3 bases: TGTGCCAGCAGTTTAAGGGGTTTTAGTGAAAAACTGTTTTTT. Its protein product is CASSLRGFSEKLFF.

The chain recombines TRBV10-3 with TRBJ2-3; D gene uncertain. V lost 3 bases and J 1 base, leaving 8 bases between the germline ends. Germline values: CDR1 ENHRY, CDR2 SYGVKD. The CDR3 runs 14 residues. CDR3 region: CAISEASGTDTQYF. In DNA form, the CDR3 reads TGTGCCATCAGTGAAGCGTCGGGCACAGATACGCAGTATTTT.

The CDR3 region is CASSFASGGASGLDEQFF. CDR3 bases: TGCGCCAGCAGCTTCGCATCCGGAGGGGCTAGCGGGTTGGATGAGCAGTTCTTC. J is TRBJ2-1 and V is TRBV5-1; 8 bases match TRBD2. CDR3 length: 18 amino acids. Germline values: CDR1 SGHRS, CDR2 YFSETQ. V lost 2 bases to trimming and J lost 8 bases; unmatched junction nucleotides: 18.

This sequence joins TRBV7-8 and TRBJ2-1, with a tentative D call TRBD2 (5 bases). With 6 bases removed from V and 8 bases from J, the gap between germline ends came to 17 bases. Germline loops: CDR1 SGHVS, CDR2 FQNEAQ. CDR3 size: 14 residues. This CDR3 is CASRIGTRSHEQFF. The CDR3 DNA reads TGTGCCAGCAGGATCGGAACTAGATCCCATGAGCAGTTCTTC.

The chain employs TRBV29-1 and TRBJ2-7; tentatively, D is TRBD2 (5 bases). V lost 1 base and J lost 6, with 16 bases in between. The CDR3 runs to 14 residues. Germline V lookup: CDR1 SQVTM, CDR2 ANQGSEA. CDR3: CSVEGGSVGREQYF. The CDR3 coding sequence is TGCAGCGTTGAAGGAGGGTCGGTAGGGCGCGAGCAGTACTTC.

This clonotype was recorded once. The chain's CDR3 is CSARDTGGDNEKLFF. The CDR3 bases are TGCAGTGCTAGAGATACAGGGGGGGATAATGAAAAACTGTTTTTT. The chain has TRBV20-1 and TRBJ1-4; 8 bases match TRBD1. The germline CDR1 and CDR2 sequences are DFQATT and SNEGSKA (reference sequence). J lost 4 bases, V lost 0 bases, and 4 bases had no gene match. The length of the CDR3 is 15 residues.

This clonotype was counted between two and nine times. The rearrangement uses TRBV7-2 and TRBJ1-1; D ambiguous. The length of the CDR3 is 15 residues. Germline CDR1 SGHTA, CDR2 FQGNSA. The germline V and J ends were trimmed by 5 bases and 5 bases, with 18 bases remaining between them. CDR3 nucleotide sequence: TGTGCCAGCAGCCCGGACCCCTACCTAAGGACTGAAGCTTTCTTT. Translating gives CASSPDPYLRTEAFF.

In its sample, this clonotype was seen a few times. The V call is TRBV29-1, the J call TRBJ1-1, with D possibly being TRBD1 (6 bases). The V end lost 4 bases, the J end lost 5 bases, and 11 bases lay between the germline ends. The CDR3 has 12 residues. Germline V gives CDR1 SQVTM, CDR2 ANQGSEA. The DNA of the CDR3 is TGCAGCGTTGGGGGGGCTAGGACTGAAGCTTTCTTT. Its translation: CSVGGARTEAFF.

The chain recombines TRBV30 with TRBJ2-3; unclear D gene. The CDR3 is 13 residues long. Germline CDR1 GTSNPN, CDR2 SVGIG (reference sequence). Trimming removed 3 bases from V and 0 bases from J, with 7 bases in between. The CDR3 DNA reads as TGTGCCTGGAGGGATCCTAGCACAGATACGCAGTATTTT. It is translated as CAWRDPSTDTQYF. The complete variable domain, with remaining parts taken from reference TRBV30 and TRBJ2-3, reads SQTIHQWPATLVQPVGSPLSLECTVEGTSNPNLYWYRQAAGRGLQLLFYSVGIGQISSEVPQNLSASRPQDRQFILSSKKLLLSDSGFYLCAWRDPSTDTQYFGPGTRLTVL.

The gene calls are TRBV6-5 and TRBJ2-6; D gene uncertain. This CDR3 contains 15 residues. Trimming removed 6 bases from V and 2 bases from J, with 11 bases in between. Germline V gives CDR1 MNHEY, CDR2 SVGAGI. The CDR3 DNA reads TGTGCCAGCAGGAGTGAGAGCCCTGGGGCCAACGTCCTGACTTTC. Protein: CASRSESPGANVLTF.

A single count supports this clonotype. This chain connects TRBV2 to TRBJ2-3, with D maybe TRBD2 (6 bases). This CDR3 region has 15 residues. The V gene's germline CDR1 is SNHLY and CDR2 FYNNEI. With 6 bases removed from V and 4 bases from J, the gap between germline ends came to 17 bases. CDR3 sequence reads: CASSLLAGTADTQYF. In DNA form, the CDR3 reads TGTGCCAGCAGCCTACTGGCGGGGACCGCAGATACGCAGTATTTT.

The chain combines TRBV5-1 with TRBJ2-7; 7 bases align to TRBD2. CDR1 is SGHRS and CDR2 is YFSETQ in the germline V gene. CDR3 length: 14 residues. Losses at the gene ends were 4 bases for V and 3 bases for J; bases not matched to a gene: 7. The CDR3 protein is CASSGASGSYEQYF. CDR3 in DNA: TGCGCCAGCAGCGGCGCTAGCGGTAGCTACGAGCAGTACTTC.

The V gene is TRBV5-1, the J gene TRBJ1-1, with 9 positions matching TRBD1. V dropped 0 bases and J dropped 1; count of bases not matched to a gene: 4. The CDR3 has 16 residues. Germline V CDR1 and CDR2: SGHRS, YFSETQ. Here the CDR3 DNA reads TGCGCCAGCAGCTTGGGGGGACAGGGAACGAACACTGAAGCTTTCTTT. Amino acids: CASSLGGQGTNTEAFF.